This T cell receptor (beta chain) was sequenced in a study of T cell changes during pregnancy in multiple sclerosis. Germline values: CDR1 PRHDT, CDR2 FYEKMQ (reference sequence). The CDR3 is 15 residues long. Trimming stripped 2 bases from V and 5 bases from J, with 16 bases between. Assay: immunoSEQ multiplex PCR; the TCRdb copy retains only in-frame clones and omits some. Among roughly 41,000 clones listed, around 94% were seen once. The sample here was peripheral blood, taken in the third trimester of pregnancy. The rearrangement joins TRBV13 to TRBJ2-7, with D perhaps matching TRBD1 (5 bases). The TCR originated in a female donor with multiple sclerosis, enrolled in a pregnancy study. CDR3 residues: CASSLFAGIPHEQYF. CDR3 DNA sequence: TGTGCCAGCAGCTTATTCGCAGGGATTCCCCACGAGCAGTACTTC.